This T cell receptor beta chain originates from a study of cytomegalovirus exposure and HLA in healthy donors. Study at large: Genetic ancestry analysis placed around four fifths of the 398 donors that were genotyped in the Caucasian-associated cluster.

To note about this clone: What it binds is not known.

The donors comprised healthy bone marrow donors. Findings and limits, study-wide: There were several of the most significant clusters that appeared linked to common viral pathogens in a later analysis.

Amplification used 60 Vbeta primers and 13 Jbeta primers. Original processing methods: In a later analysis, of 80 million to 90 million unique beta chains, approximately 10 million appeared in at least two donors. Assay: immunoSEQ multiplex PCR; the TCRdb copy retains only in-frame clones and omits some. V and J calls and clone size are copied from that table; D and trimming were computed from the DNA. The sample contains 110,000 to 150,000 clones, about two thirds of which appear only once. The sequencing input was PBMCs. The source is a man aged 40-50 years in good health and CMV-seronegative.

CDR3 bases: TGTGCCAGCAGCTTACGGGGGGTTGGTGGCGCTTTCTTT. Translating gives CASSLRGVGGAFF. This chain links TRBV7-3 with TRBJ1-1, with TRBD1 as a possible D gene (5 bases). The V end was cut by 2 bases, the J end by 11 bases, with 15 bases between. This CDR3 comprises 13 residues. Germline CDR1 and CDR2: SGHTA and FQGTGA.